These 28 T cell receptor beta chains originate from one sample sequenced in a study of cytomegalovirus exposure and HLA in healthy donors. PCR involved 60 Vbeta and 13 Jbeta primers. Assay: immunoSEQ multiplex PCR; the TCRdb copy retains only in-frame clones and omits some. Altogether around 98,000 clones are present, roughly 81% being singletons, with the ten largest covering 1.4%. The sequencing sample was made of PBMCs. Every receptor here comes from a man aged 35-49 years in good health and CMV-seronegative.

This chain joins TRBV29-1 and TRBJ2-1; TRBD2 agrees at 8 bases. The CDR3 sequence is 12 residues long. Germline V gene sequence: CDR1 SQVTM, CDR2 ANQGSEA. This CDR3 is CGGGRKNNEQFF. In DNA, the CDR3 is TGCGGCGGGGGGAGGAAGAACAATGAGCAGTTCTTC.

The chain joins TRBV19 to TRBJ1-2; no reliable D call. V lost 5 bases and J lost 8, with 12 bases in between. Germline V lookup: CDR1 LNHDA, CDR2 SQIVND (reference sequence). The CDR3 totals 12 residues. Written as DNA, the CDR3 is TGTGCCAGTAGTTGGCTGGCCTCCGGCTACACCTTC. The encoded protein is CASSWLASGYTF.

This chain links TRBV7-8 with TRBJ1-4, with D unclear. The CDR3 length is 15 residues. Germline V gives CDR1 SGHVS, CDR2 FQNEAQ. V lost 5 bases and J 8 bases, leaving 18 bases between the germline ends. CDR3: CASSPSSRDREKLFF. The CDR3 DNA sequence: TGTGCCAGCAGCCCATCGTCGAGGGATAGGGAAAAACTGTTTTTT.

The genes are TRBV9 and TRBJ1-2, with TRBD1 identical over 7 bases. The germline CDR1 and CDR2 sequences are SGDLS and YYNGEE. V lost 4 bases to trimming and J lost 6 bases; unmatched junction nucleotides: 18. The length of the CDR3 is 17 residues. The CDR3 is CASSRAGTEILGDGYTF. The CDR3, as DNA: TGTGCCAGCAGCCGGGCCGGGACAGAAATACTTGGGGATGGCTACACCTTC.

The sample holds one count of this clone. The chain recombines TRBV6-5 with TRBJ2-2; no firm D call. CDR3 length: 16 amino acids. V was cut by 2 bases and J by 4 bases, with 14 bases left in between. The germline V gene encodes CDR1 MNHEY and CDR2 SVGAGI. The CDR3 nucleotides are TGTGCCAGCAGTTACCAGGCCGCGTTATCCACCGGGGAGCTGTTTTTT. It translates to CASSYQAALSTGELFF.

The chain combines TRBV4-3 with TRBJ2-1; a weak D match, TRBD1 (6 bases). The CDR3 is made up of 15 amino acids. The V gene lost 4 bases and the J gene lost 5 bases, with 15 bases spanning the gap. The germline V gene has CDR1 LGHNA and CDR2 YSLEER. The CDR3 DNA sequence: TGCGCCAGCAGCCCCTCTCTCAGGGGCCACAATGAGCAGTTCTTC. It translates to CASSPSLRGHNEQFF.

In DNA form, the CDR3 reads TGTGCCAGCAGTGGAGGGGCCAACACCGGGGAGCTGTTTTTT. Protein sequence: CASSGGANTGELFF. The chain combines TRBV27 with TRBJ2-2; possibly TRBD2 for D (6 bases). The CDR3 is 14 residues long. V gave up 5 bases and J gave up 2 bases, with 9 bases separating them. Germline values: CDR1 MNHEY, CDR2 SMNVEV (reference sequence).

The V call is TRBV11-2, the J call TRBJ1-1; the D is unclear. In germline, CDR1 is SGHAT, CDR2 FQNNGV. The CDR3 has 13 amino acids. V dropped 1 base and J dropped 8 bases, with 11 bases sitting between them. The CDR3 sequence is CASSLGRAGEAFF. In DNA form, the CDR3 reads TGTGCCAGCAGCTTAGGCCGGGCGGGGGAAGCTTTCTTT.

The chain couples TRBV10-3 to TRBJ1-2, with unresolved D. The CDR3 runs 13 residues. The V gene lost 10 bases and the J gene lost 0 bases, with 12 bases spanning the gap. The germline CDR1 and CDR2 sequences are ENHRY and SYGVKD. CDR3 in amino acids: CATTGTANYGYTF. Here the CDR3 DNA reads TGTGCCACCACCGGCACAGCTAACTATGGCTACACCTTC.

This clone was detected once. V and J are TRBV4-3 and TRBJ1-5; 7 bases line up with TRBD1. V lost 0 bases, J lost 9 bases, and 11 bases stayed unmatched. CDR3 length: 16 amino acids. CDR1 and CDR2 from the germline V gene are LGHNA and YSLEER. The CDR3 is CASSQDSAGGLMPQHF. CDR3 DNA: TGCGCCAGCAGCCAAGATTCGGCAGGGGGTCTGATGCCCCAGCATTTT.

This chain connects TRBV2 to TRBJ2-3; TRBD2 matches 9 bases. The trim removed 5 bases at V and 1 base at J, leaving 4 bases unmatched. CDR1 and CDR2 from the germline V gene are SNHLY and FYNNEI. The CDR3 consists of 15 residues. CDR3 amino acids: CASSWAGGGTDTQYF. The CDR3 region has the DNA TGTGCCAGCAGTTGGGCGGGGGGGGGCACAGATACGCAGTATTTT.

A few counts support this clone. The rearrangement joins TRBV19 to TRBJ1-3; 7 bases match TRBD1. J was trimmed by 0 bases and V by 3 bases; bases with no gene match: 8. Germline V gene sequence: CDR1 LNHDA, CDR2 SQIVND (reference sequence). CDR3 length: 17 amino acids. The CDR3 sequence is CASSIPWTGASGNTIYF. The CDR3 coding sequence is TGTGCCAGTAGTATCCCTTGGACAGGAGCCTCTGGAAACACCATATATTTT.

This chain links TRBV6-1 with TRBJ1-5, with D unresolved. The CDR3 loop spans 13 amino acids. Germline-derived CDR1 and CDR2 are MNHNS and SASEGT. V lost 4 bases to trimming and J lost 3 bases, with 7 bases between them. CDR3 DNA sequence: TGTGCCAGCAGTGCCACATTCAATCAGCCCCAGCATTTT. Translation gives CASSATFNQPQHF.

The V gene is TRBV11-3, the J gene TRBJ1-1, with D uncertain. The CDR3 runs 13 residues. V was shortened by 6 bases and J by 6 bases, with 14 bases between the two germline ends. CDR1 and CDR2 from the germline V gene are SGHNT and YENEEA. The CDR3 sequence is CASSSGEIAEAFF. The CDR3 coding sequence is TGTGCCAGCAGTTCCGGAGAAATTGCTGAAGCTTTCTTT.

The chain carries TRBV7-9 and TRBJ1-1; no clear D gene. This CDR3 contains 17 residues. Germline CDR1 is SEHNR and CDR2 is FQNEAQ (reference sequence). Trimming took off 0 bases at V and 1 base at J, with 15 bases between the two ends. The CDR3 coding sequence is TGTGCCAGCAGCTTAGCCGGACTTGGGTCAAGGAACACTGAAGCTTTCTTT. This translates into CASSLAGLGSRNTEAFF.

CDR3 protein: CAISVRLAGDTNTGELFF. The CDR3 nucleotides read TGTGCCATCAGTGTTAGACTAGCGGGGGATACGAACACCGGGGAGCTGTTTTTT. This chain connects TRBV10-3 to TRBJ2-2; 12 bases agree with TRBD2. This CDR3 is 18 amino acids long. V shed 4 bases, J shed 0 bases, and the junction held 6 bases outside the gene matches. The germline V gene encodes CDR1 ENHRY and CDR2 SYGVKD.

A single count supports this clone. The CDR3 sequence is CAGQAANSPLHF. The CDR3 nucleotides are TGTGCCGGCCAGGCAGCCAATTCACCCCTCCACTTT. This chain joins TRBV2 and TRBJ1-6; D is unclear. Trimming took 11 bases from V and 7 from J, leaving 12 bases between them. The CDR3 extends over 12 amino acids. Germline lookup yields CDR1 SNHLY and CDR2 FYNNEI.

The chain uses TRBV27 and TRBJ2-2; TRBD2 matches 12 bases. J was trimmed by 5 bases and V by 3 bases; bases with no gene match: 7. The CDR3 has 17 residues. Germline assignment: CDR1 MNHEY and CDR2 SMNVEV (reference sequence). The CDR3 DNA reads TGTGCCAGCAGTTTTACCCGACTAGCGGGGGTTACCGGGGAGCTGTTTTTT. Protein product: CASSFTRLAGVTGELFF.

V gene TRBV7-9 combines with J gene TRBJ2-7, with TRBD1 identical over 9 bases. Trimming took 5 bases from V and 2 from J; bases not matched to a gene: 10. Germline CDR1 reads SEHNR; CDR2 reads FQNEAQ (reference sequence). This CDR3 is built from 16 residues. The CDR3 region has the DNA TGTGCCAGCAGCCTTACGCCGGGACAGGGTACCTACGAGCAGTACTTC. Amino acid sequence: CASSLTPGQGTYEQYF.

Only a few counts were recorded for this clone. The chain combines TRBV6-1 with TRBJ1-1; 8 bases align to TRBD1. V gave up 10 bases and J gave up 5 bases; unmatched junction bases: 9. The CDR3 has 13 residues. In germline, CDR1 is MNHNS, CDR2 SASEGT. The CDR3 here is CATRTGFMTEAFF. The CDR3 nucleotides are TGTGCCACAAGGACAGGGTTTATGACTGAAGCTTTCTTT.

This chain uses TRBV5-1 with TRBJ1-4; D is unclear. Trimming took 0 bases from V and 0 from J, leaving 9 bases between them. CDR1 is SGHRS, CDR2 YFSETQ, per germline. CDR3 length equals 16 residues. Here the CDR3 reads CASSLVGGATNEKLFF. In DNA form, the CDR3 reads TGCGCCAGCAGCTTGGTTGGCGGCGCAACTAATGAAAAACTGTTTTTT.

This sequence joins TRBV7-9 and TRBJ1-3, with D possibly being TRBD1 (5 bases). Germline-derived CDR1 and CDR2 are SEHNR and FQNEAQ (reference sequence). The CDR3 has 15 amino acids. Trimming removed 0 bases at V and 0 bases at J, with 6 bases between. The CDR3 sequence is CASSLAGLSGNTIYF. The CDR3 DNA follows: TGTGCCAGCAGCTTAGCGGGACTCTCTGGAAACACCATATATTTT.

The chain recombines TRBV28 with TRBJ2-7; TRBD2 is a possible D gene (5 bases). The CDR3 has 15 residues. Trimming took off 3 bases at V and 9 bases at J, with 21 bases between the two ends. CDR1 and CDR2 from the germline V gene are MDHEN and SYDVKM. CDR3 in amino acids: CASSFRGLGRGGQYF. The CDR3 DNA sequence: TGTGCCAGCAGTTTCCGCGGGTTGGGTCGCGGTGGGCAGTACTTC.

This clone is a singleton in its sample. The J gene is TRBJ2-1, the V gene TRBV4-2; tentative D call: TRBD2 (6 bases). V gave up 0 bases and J gave up 5 bases, with 14 bases separating them. Per germline, CDR1 LGHNA and CDR2 YNFKEQ. This CDR3 comprises 16 residues. The DNA of the CDR3 is TGTGCCAGCAGCCAAGATCTTGGGGGGTCCCACAATGAGCAGTTCTTC. This gives the protein CASSQDLGGSHNEQFF.

This chain uses TRBV7-2 with TRBJ2-2; D not certain. CDR3 size: 16 residues. Deletions cut 6 bases from V and 2 bases from J, with 16 bases between. Germline CDR1 reads SGHTA; CDR2 reads FQGNSA. For the CDR3, the DNA is TGTGCCAGCAGTCTAAACTCCCCTTCTAACACCGGGGAGCTGTTTTTT. Its translation is CASSLNSPSNTGELFF.

This clone was counted only a few times. The J gene is TRBJ2-7, the V gene TRBV11-1; weak D call: TRBD1 (6 bases). The CDR3 has 16 residues. V lost 5 bases and J lost 0, with 17 bases in between. Germline assignment: CDR1 SGHAT and CDR2 FQDESV (reference sequence). In nucleotides, the CDR3 is TGTGCCAGCAGCCCATCCCTCGGACAGATCTCCTACGAGCAGTACTTC. Encoded protein: CASSPSLGQISYEQYF.

The rearrangement joins TRBV6-1 to TRBJ2-1, with 7 bases fitting TRBD2. The trim removed 8 bases at V and 10 bases at J, leaving 8 bases unmatched. In germline, CDR1 is MNHNS, CDR2 SASEGT. The CDR3 is 12 amino acids. CDR3: CASDNRGGEQFF. In nucleotides, the CDR3 is TGTGCCAGCGATAATAGGGGAGGGGAGCAGTTCTTC.

The gene calls are TRBV7-2 and TRBJ1-6; a weak D match, TRBD1 (6 bases). The CDR3 has 15 amino acids. Per the germline V gene, CDR1 is SGHTA and CDR2 is FQGNSA. With 5 bases removed from V and 5 bases from J, the gap between germline ends came to 13 bases. The CDR3 sequence: CASSPTGTHNSPLHF. In DNA form, the CDR3 reads TGTGCCAGCAGCCCAACCGGGACACATAATTCACCCCTCCACTTT.